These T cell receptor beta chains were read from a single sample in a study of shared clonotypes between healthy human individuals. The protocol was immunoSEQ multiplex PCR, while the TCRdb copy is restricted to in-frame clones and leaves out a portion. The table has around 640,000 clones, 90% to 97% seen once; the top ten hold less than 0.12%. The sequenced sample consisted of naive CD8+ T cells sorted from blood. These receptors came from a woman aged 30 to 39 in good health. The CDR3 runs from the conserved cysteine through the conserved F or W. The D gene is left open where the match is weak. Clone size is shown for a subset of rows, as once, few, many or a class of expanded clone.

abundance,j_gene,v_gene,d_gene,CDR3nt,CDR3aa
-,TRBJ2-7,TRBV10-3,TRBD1,TGTGCCATCAGCGGACAGGGTGGGAGTACGGACGAGCAGTACTTC,CAISGQGGSTDEQYF
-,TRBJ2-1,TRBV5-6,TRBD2,TGTGCCAGCAGCTTGGGTGTAGCGGGAGTTACAATGGGCCAGTTCTTC,CASSLGVAGVTMGQFF
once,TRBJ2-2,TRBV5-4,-,TGTGCCAGCAGCTTGACGAACACCGGGGAGCTGTTTTTT,CASSLTNTGELFF
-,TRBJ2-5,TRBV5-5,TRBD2,TGTGCCAGCAGCCCAGACATAGCGGGAGGACGGGAAGAGACCCAGTACTTC,CASSPDIAGGREETQYF
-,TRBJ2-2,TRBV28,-,TGTGCCAGCAGCAGTTCGGGATCCGGGGAGCTGTTTTTT,CASSSSGSGELFF
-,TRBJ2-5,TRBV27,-,TGTGCCAGCAGTTTATTGGGCAGGACCCAAGAGACCCAGTACTTC,CASSLLGRTQETQYF
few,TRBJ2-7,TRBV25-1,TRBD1,TGTGCCAGCAGCCCACAGGGGATGGGCTACGAGCAGTACTTC,CASSPQGMGYEQYF
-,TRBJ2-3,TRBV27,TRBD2,TGTGCCAGCAGTTTCTCAGCGGGAGCGACAGATACGCAGTATTTT,CASSFSAGATDTQYF
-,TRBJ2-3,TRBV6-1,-,TGTGCCAGCAGTGCCACAGGGACAGATACGCAGTATTTT,CASSATGTDTQYF
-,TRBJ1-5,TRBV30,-,TGTGCCTGGAGTACTGAGTCGGTCCGACAGCCCCAGCATTTT,CAWSTESVRQPQHF
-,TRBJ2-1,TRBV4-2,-,TGTGCCAGCAGCCAAGATGGTGGCTATTCCTACAATGAGCAGTTCTTC,CASSQDGGYSYNEQFF
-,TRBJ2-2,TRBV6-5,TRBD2,TGTGCCAGTGGACTAGTCGCCGGGGAGCTGTTTTTT,CASGLVAGELFF
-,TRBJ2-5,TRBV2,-,TGTGCCAGCAGTGAATTAGGCACCGGGACACCTGATAAAGAGACCCAGTACTTC,CASSELGTGTPDKETQYF
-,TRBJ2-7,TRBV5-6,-,TGTGCCAGCAGCTTTGGGAGGTCCCACGAGCAGTACTTC,CASSFGRSHEQYF
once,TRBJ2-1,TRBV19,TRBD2,TGTGCCAGTAGTATAGATCGGGCGGGAGGGCCTCATGAGCAGTTCTTC,CASSIDRAGGPHEQFF
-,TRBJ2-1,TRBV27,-,TGTGCCAGCAGTTCCCCCTGGCGATGGGATGAGCAGTTCTTC,CASSSPWRWDEQFF
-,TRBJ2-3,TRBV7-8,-,TGTGCCAGCAGCTCGCAGGGTTCCGAAACAGATACGCAGTATTTT,CASSSQGSETDTQYF
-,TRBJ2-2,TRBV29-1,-,TGCAGCGTTGAAGATGGAGACAGGCGGTCCGGGGAGCTGTTTTTT,CSVEDGDRRSGELFF
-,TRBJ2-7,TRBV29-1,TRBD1,TGCAGCGTTGGGGACAGGGGCTACGAGCAGTACTTC,CSVGDRGYEQYF
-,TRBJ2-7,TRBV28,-,TGTGCCAGCAGCCCTTCATGGGGAAACTACGAGCAGTACTTC,CASSPSWGNYEQYF
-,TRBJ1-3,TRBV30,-,TGTGCCTGGAGTGTAAAGGAAGACAGGCGACGTCTCTCTGGAAACACCATATATTTT,CAWSVKEDRRRLSGNTIYF
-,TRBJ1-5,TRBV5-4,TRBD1,TGTGCCAGCAGCTCCGCCGCTGGGACAGGGCCCCAGCATTTT,CASSSAAGTGPQHF
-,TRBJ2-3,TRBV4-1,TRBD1,TGCGCCAGCACCCTCCGGGACAGGGTTACAGATACGCAGTATTTT,CASTLRDRVTDTQYF
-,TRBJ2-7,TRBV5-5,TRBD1,TGTGCCAGCAGCTTCGGACAGGATCAGTACTTC,CASSFGQDQYF
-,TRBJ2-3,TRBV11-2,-,TGTGCCAGCAGCTTATATGGAGATACGCAGTATTTT,CASSLYGDTQYF
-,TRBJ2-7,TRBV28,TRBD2,TGTGCCAGCAGTTTTTTGCTAGCGGGAGGGCGGTACTTC,CASSFLLAGGRYF
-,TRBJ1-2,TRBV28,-,TGTGCCAGCAGTTTTGGGCAAACGCTCCAATATGGCTACACCTTC,CASSFGQTLQYGYTF
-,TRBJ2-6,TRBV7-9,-,TGTGCCAGCAGCCCCCAGGGGGGAGAGGCCAACGTCCTGACTTTC,CASSPQGGEANVLTF